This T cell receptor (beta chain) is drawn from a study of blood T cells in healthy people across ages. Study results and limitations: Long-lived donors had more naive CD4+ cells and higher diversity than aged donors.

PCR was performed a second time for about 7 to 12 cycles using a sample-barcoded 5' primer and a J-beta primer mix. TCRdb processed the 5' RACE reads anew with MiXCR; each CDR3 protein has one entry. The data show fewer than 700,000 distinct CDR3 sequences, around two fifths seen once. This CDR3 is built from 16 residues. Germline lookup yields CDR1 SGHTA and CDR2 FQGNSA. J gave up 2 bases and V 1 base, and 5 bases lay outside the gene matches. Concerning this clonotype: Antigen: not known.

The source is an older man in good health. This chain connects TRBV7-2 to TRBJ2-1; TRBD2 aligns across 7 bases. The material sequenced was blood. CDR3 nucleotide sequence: TGTGCCAGCAGCTTAGGGGGGGGACGGACCTACAATGAGCAGTTCTTC. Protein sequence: CASSLGGGRTYNEQFF. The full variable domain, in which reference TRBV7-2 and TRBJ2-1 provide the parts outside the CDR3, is GAGVSQSPSNKVTEKGKDVELRCDPISGHTALYWYRQSLGQGLEFLIYFQGNSAPDKSGLPSDRFSAERTGGSVSTLTIQRTQQEDSAVYLCASSLGGGRTYNEQFFGPGTRLTVL.